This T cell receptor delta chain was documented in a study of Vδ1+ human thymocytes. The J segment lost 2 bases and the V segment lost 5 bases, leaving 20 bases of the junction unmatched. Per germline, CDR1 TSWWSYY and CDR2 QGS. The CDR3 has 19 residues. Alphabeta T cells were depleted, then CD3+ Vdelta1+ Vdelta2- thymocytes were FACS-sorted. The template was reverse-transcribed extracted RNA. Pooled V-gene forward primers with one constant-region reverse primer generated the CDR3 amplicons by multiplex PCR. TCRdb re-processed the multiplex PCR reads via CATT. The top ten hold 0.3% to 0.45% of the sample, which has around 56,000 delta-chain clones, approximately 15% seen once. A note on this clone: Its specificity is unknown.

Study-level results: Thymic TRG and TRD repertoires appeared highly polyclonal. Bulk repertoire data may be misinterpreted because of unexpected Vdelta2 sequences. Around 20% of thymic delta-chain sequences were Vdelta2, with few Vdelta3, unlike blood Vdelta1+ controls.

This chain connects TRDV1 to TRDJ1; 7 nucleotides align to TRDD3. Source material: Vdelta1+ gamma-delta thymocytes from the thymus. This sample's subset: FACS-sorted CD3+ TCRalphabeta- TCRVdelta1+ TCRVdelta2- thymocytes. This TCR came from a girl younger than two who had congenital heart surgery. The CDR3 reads CALGQTGLGNPRGTDKLIF. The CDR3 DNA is TGTGCTCTTGGGCAAACCGGACTGGGGAACCCAAGGGGGACCGATAAACTCATCTTT.